This T cell receptor beta chain came from a study of T cell responses to AZD1222 COVID-19 vaccine. With respect to this clone: What it binds is not known.

The protocol was immunoSEQ multiplex PCR, while the TCRdb copy is restricted to in-frame clones and leaves out a portion. The sample yields about 120,000 clones, just over 90% seen once. The study, taken as a whole, reports: After the peak T cell response, and only then, were repertoires sampled. Seropositive AZD1222 recipients at baseline numbered only six or seven.

The receptor comes from an adult in good health. Sample: peripheral blood, taken on day 0 of AZD1222 vaccination.

CDR3 DNA: TGTGCCAGCAGCGTGGCCAGGGGGTATAATTCACCCCTCCACTTT. It translates to CASSVARGYNSPLHF. The V gene is TRBV9, the J gene TRBJ1-6; 7 bases agree with TRBD1. Trimming cost V 2 bases and J 4 bases; bases outside gene matches: 3. CDR1 and CDR2 (germline): SGDLS, YYNGEE. The CDR3 contains 15 residues.